These 18 T cell receptor beta chains share one sample of origin, sequenced in a study of CD8+ T cells in alopecia areata. Regarding treatment: oral pan-JAK inhibitor, 5-10 mg twice daily. cDNA serving as the sequencing template came from extracted, reverse transcribed RNA. Measured with immunoSEQ multiplex PCR; TCRdb has only the in-frame clones, and not every one. The sample yields some 200,000 clones, 50% to 60% seen once. The material sequenced was CD4+ T cells sorted from blood, taken at week 4, from a patient treated with tofacitinib. The receptors derive from a human donor with alopecia areata.

The rearrangement joins TRBV7-9 to TRBJ1-1, with D hard to call. The germline V gene has CDR1 SEHNR and CDR2 FQNEAQ (reference sequence). V lost 1 base, J lost 0 bases, and 9 bases lay in between. CDR3 length equals 15 residues. This CDR3 reads CASSLGLGVNTEAFF. The CDR3 nucleotides are TGTGCCAGCAGCTTAGGACTGGGTGTGAACACTGAAGCTTTCTTT.

The chain has TRBV5-6 and TRBJ1-5, with 7 bases lining up with TRBD1. Germline loops: CDR1 SGHDT, CDR2 YYEEEE. CDR3 length equals 13 residues. With 2 bases clipped from V and 5 bases from J, the junction kept 1 base outside the gene matches. CDR3 sequence: CASSLDRDQPQHF. The CDR3, as DNA: TGTGCCAGCAGCTTAGACAGGGATCAGCCCCAGCATTTT.

The rearrangement links TRBV2 to TRBJ2-1, with D perhaps TRBD2 (5 bases). Germline CDR1 and CDR2: SNHLY and FYNNEI. V gave up 6 bases and J gave up 1 base, with 10 bases separating them. The CDR3 length is 14 residues. CDR3 sequence (DNA): TGTGCCAGCAGGGGAGTGGGATCCTACAATGAGCAGTTCTTC. It translates to CASRGVGSYNEQFF.

The chain recombines TRBV7-6 with TRBJ1-4; D is possibly TRBD1 (5 bases). The V gene lost 2 bases and the J gene lost 10 bases, with 14 bases spanning the gap. There are 14 residues in the CDR3. Germline V lookup: CDR1 SGHVS, CDR2 FNYEAQ. The CDR3 nucleotides read TGTGCCAGCAGCTTAAGGGACTCCGAGGGAAAACTGTTTTTT. Its translation is CASSLRDSEGKLFF.

The genes are TRBV5-1 and TRBJ1-1; 7 positions agree with TRBD1. Germline V gene sequence: CDR1 SGHRS, CDR2 YFSETQ. Trimming at V came to 4 bases and at J to 6 bases, leaving 15 bases not matched to a gene. CDR3 length: 16 residues. The DNA for the CDR3 is TGCGCCAGCAGCCTAACCCCCCTCGGGGACAGTCCTGAAGCTTTCTTT. This codes for CASSLTPLGDSPEAFF. Based on the CDR3 plus reference TRBV5-1 and TRBJ1-1, the full variable domain is KAGVTQTPRYLIKTRGQQVTLSCSPISGHRSVSWYQQTPGQGLQFLFEYFSETQRNKGNFPGRFSGRQFSNSRSEMNVSTLELGDSALYLCASSLTPLGDSPEAFFGQGTRLTVV.

The V and J genes are TRBV30 and TRBJ2-5, with TRBD2 matching over 10 bases. After removal of 5 bases from V and 0 bases from J, the junction contained 3 bases not matched to a gene. The germline V gene has CDR1 GTSNPN and CDR2 SVGIG (reference sequence). The CDR3 consists of 14 residues. The CDR3, as DNA: TGTGCCTGGGGACTAGCGGAGTACCAAGAGACCCAGTACTTC. This gives the protein CAWGLAEYQETQYF. Combining the CDR3 with reference TRBV30 and TRBJ2-5 gives the whole variable domain SQTIHQWPATLVQPVGSPLSLECTVEGTSNPNLYWYRQAAGRGLQLLFYSVGIGQISSEVPQNLSASRPQDRQFILSSKKLLLSDSGFYLCAWGLAEYQETQYFGPGTRLLVL.

This clone was seen only once. The chain links TRBV2 to TRBJ2-2, with 9 bases that match TRBD2. The CDR3 spans 15 residues. Losses at the gene ends were 4 bases for V and 5 bases for J; bases not matched to a gene: 5. The germline V gene encodes CDR1 SNHLY and CDR2 FYNNEI. The chain's CDR3 is CASSAGLAVTGELFF. As DNA, the CDR3 is TGTGCCAGCAGTGCGGGACTAGCTGTGACCGGGGAGCTGTTTTTT.

V is TRBV5-6 and J is TRBJ1-2; D may be TRBD1 (6 bases). V was clipped by 1 base and J by 3 bases, with 7 bases between them. This CDR3 has 13 residues. The germline CDR1 and CDR2 sequences are SGHDT and YYEEEE. The CDR3 sequence is CASSLYRDYGYTF. The CDR3 DNA is TGTGCCAGCAGCTTGTACAGGGACTATGGCTACACCTTC.

This rearrangement joins TRBV7-9 to TRBJ1-6; TRBD1 aligns across 8 bases. The CDR3 is 13 amino acids. In germline, CDR1 is SEHNR, CDR2 FQNEAQ (reference sequence). V shed 9 bases, J shed 16 bases, and the junction held 14 bases outside the gene matches. The CDR3 reads CASKTGATGPLHF. The CDR3 coding sequence is TGTGCCAGTAAGACAGGGGCCACCGGACCTCTCCACTTT.

This chain uses TRBV6-5 with TRBJ2-2; D is tentatively TRBD1 or TRBD2 (6 bases each). Per germline, CDR1 MNHEY and CDR2 SVGAGI. The CDR3 sequence is 16 residues long. Trimming removed 2 bases from V and 0 bases from J, with 10 bases in between. CDR3 bases: TGTGCCAGCAGTTACCGGGGGCCGACGAACACCGGGGAGCTGTTTTTT. It translates to CASSYRGPTNTGELFF.

CDR3 nucleotides: TGTGCCAGCCTTTCCCTTTCGAGCAATCAGCCCCAGCATTTT. This encodes CASLSLSSNQPQHF. The gene calls are TRBV28 and TRBJ1-5; D is unresolved. This CDR3 has 14 amino acids. Trimming shortened V by 8 bases and J by 1 base, and 12 bases separated the two germline ends. Per the germline V gene, CDR1 is MDHEN and CDR2 is SYDVKM.

The chain joins TRBV5-1 to TRBJ2-4; D perhaps matches TRBD1 (6 bases). This CDR3 spans 15 amino acids. Germline V gives CDR1 SGHRS, CDR2 YFSETQ. Trimming took off 4 bases at V and 5 bases at J, with 16 bases between the two ends. The CDR3 here is CASSPQGTTQNIQYF. The CDR3 region has the DNA TGCGCCAGCAGCCCTCAAGGGACAACCCAAAACATTCAGTACTTC.

This clone has just a few counts. This chain uses TRBV28 with TRBJ1-2, with D tentatively TRBD1 (6 bases). CDR1 is MDHEN, CDR2 SYDVKM, per germline. The CDR3 has 12 residues. V was clipped by 6 bases and J by 6 bases, with 11 bases between them. Here the CDR3 DNA reads TGTGCCAGCAGCCAGGGGTTCGATGGCTACACCTTC. Amino acid sequence: CASSQGFDGYTF.

The V gene is TRBV5-4, the J gene TRBJ1-6, with D perhaps TRBD1 (6 bases). Trimming left V 4 bases short and J 7 bases short, with 12 bases between. The CDR3 extends over 14 amino acids. Germline values: CDR1 SGHNT, CDR2 YYREEE (reference sequence). CDR3 nucleotides: TGTGCCAGCAGCATCCTGCAGGGGAATTCACCCCTCCACTTT. Its protein product is CASSILQGNSPLHF. The whole variable domain, remainder taken from reference TRBV5-4 and TRBJ1-6, is ETGVTQSPTHLIKTRGQQVTLRCSSQSGHNTVSWYQQALGQGPQFIFQYYREEENGRGNFPPRFSGLQFPNYSSELNVNALELDDSALYLCASSILQGNSPLHFGNGTRLTVT.

The CDR3 coding sequence is TGTGCCTGTGACAGGTTGAACACTGAAGCTTTCTTT. It specifies CACDRLNTEAFF. The rearrangement joins TRBV30 to TRBJ1-1, with a weak D call TRBD1 (6 bases). The V end lost 6 bases, the J end lost 0 bases, and 8 bases lay between the germline ends. The germline V gene has CDR1 GTSNPN and CDR2 SVGIG (reference sequence). The CDR3 has 12 amino acids.

This clone was recorded only once. The rearrangement uses TRBV6-6 and TRBJ2-7; a possible D gene is TRBD1 (6 bases). CDR1 MNHNY and CDR2 SVGAGI come from the germline V gene (reference sequence). Trimming left V 6 bases short and J 0 bases short, with 12 bases between. This CDR3 spans 14 amino acids. This CDR3 reads CASSRQDISYEQYF. The CDR3 DNA is TGTGCCAGCAGCCGACAGGATATCTCCTACGAGCAGTACTTC.

J is TRBJ1-4 and V is TRBV19, with D unclear. Germline-derived CDR1 and CDR2 are LNHDA and SQIVND (reference sequence). This CDR3 contains 11 residues. The ends were cut back, 3 bases at V and 7 bases at J, with 3 bases in the middle. The CDR3 coding sequence is TGTGCCAGTAGTATCGGTGAAAAACTGTTTTTT. It encodes CASSIGEKLFF. The variable domain in full, with the rest retrieved from reference TRBV19 and TRBJ1-4, is DGGITQSPKYLFRKEGQNVTLSCEQNLNHDAMYWYRQDPGQGLRLIYYSQIVNDFQKGDIAEGYSVSREKKESFPLTVTSAQKNPTAFYLCASSIGEKLFFGSGTQLSVL.

In its sample, this clone was seen a few times. The genes are TRBV11-2 and TRBJ2-7; D possibly corresponds to TRBD1 (6 bases). V was clipped by 1 base and J by 1 base, with 8 bases between them. The V gene's germline CDR1 is SGHAT and CDR2 FQNNGV. The CDR3 is 14 residues long. CDR3 nucleotides: TGTGCCAGCAGCTTAGTACAGGGATCCTACGAGCAGTACTTC. As protein: CASSLVQGSYEQYF.